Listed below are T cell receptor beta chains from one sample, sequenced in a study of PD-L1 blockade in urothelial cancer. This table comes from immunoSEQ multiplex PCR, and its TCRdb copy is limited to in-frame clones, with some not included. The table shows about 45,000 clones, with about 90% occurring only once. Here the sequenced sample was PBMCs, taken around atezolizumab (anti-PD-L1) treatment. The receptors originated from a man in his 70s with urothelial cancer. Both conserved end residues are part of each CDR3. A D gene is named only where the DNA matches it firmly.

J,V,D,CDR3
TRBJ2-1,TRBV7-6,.,CASSPRLDNEQFF
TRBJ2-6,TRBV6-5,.,CASSLSWGANVLTF
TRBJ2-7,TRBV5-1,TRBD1,CASSLAVRGQTYEQYF
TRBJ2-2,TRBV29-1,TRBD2,CSAGGGTGELFF
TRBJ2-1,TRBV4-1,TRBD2,CASSQDVTSAYNEQFF
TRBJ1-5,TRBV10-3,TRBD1,CAISPTGGALGNQPQHF
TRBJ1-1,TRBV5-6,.,CASSLAGAGANTEAFF
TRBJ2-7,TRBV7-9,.,CASRPTGLVYEQYF
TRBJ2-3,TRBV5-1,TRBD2,CASRTSGRAEDTQYF
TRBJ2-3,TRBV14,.,CASSPLSTDTQYF
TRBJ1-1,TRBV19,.,CASSTHQGGTEAFF
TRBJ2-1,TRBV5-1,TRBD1,CASNPTGDDEQFF
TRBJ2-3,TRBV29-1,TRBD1,CSVKAGTGTDTQYF
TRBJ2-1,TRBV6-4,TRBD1,CASSATGGASYNEQFF
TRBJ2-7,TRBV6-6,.,CASSAGFSYEQYF
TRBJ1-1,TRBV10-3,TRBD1,CAITWDRANTEAFF
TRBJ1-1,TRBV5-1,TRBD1,CASSRTGMGGLNTEAFF
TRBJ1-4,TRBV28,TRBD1,CASSSGQAARVFF
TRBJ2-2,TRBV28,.,CASIQGLWTTGELFF
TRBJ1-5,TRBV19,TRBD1,CASSPQDRGSNQPQHF
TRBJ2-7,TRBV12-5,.,CASGFWGPRNEQYF
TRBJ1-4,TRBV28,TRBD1,CASSSTGLGEKLFF
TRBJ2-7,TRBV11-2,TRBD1,CASSEGQGPYEQYF
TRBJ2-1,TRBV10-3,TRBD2,CASAGTSGREGQFF
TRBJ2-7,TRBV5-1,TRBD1,CASSIGSTGGGYEQYF
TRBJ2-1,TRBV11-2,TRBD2,CASSSSGSSYNEQFF
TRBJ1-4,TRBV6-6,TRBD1,CASSPRQGEKLFF
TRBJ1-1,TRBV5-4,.,CATGLVEGGTEAFF
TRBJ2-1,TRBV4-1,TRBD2,CASSQESGLAGGSYNEQFF
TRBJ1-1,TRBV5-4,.,CASRRGRGAGEAFF
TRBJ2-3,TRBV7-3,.,CASSLTGPDTQYF
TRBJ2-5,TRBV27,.,CASKSTDRFGETQYF
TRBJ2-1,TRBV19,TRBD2,CASSSGTRQYNEQFF
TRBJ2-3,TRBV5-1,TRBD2,CASSLGRSGRAGADTQYF
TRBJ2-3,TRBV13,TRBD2,CASKRREGRTDTQYF
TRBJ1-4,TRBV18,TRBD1,CASRSGGEGEKLFF
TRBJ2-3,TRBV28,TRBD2,CASSSLAGVSGTDTQYF
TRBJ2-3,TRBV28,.,CASSSRDTQYF
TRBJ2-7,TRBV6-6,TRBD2,CASTKAGSNDEQYF
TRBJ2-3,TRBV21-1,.,CASSKSGEIRDTQYF
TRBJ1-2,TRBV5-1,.,CASSPQGTNYGYTF